Following are 3 T cell receptor beta chains from one sample sequenced in a study of Graves' ophthalmopathy and Graves' hyperthyroidism (dated by TCRdb to 2016 to 2019). Sequencing was carried out with an Illumina HiSeq 2000. For repertoire sequencing, TCR beta CDR3 regions were amplified from RNA transcripts. The first round of RT-PCR was done with HTBI primers and the Qiagen OneStep RT-PCR kit, and was followed by a second round of multiplex PCR, then size selection and purification. The raw public data were reprocessed by TCRdb itself: fastp quality trimming at Q25, MiXCR clonotype calling, in-frame beta chains only. All rows with the same CDR3 protein become a single entry with the most common DNA and genes. The sample table contains about 590,000 distinct CDR3 sequences; only one count was recorded for less than 45% of them. The top ten hold about 4.2% of the sample. The sequenced sample consisted of peripheral blood or thyroid tissue (not recorded which). The receptor set was obtained from an adult man with Graves' hyperthyroidism.

This clonotype was found many times. The chain is built from TRBV7-8 and TRBJ2-7; tentative D call: TRBD1 (8 bases). Germline V gives CDR1 SGHVS, CDR2 FQNEAQ. Trimming pared 5 bases from V and 1 base from J, leaving 18 bases between. The CDR3 loop spans 16 amino acids. The DNA of the CDR3 is TGTGCCAGCAGCCCCTCTGGACAGGGAGGGTCCTACGAGCAGTACTTC. Its translation: CASSPSGQGGSYEQYF.

The sample holds many counts of this clonotype. V is TRBV11-2 and J is TRBJ2-7; 12 bases align to TRBD2. The V gene end was trimmed by 6 bases and the J gene end by 4 bases; junction bases not matched to a gene: 4. This CDR3 region has 14 residues. The germline CDR1 and CDR2 sequences are SGHAT and FQNNGV. The chain's CDR3 is CASRRLAGVYEQYF. CDR3 DNA sequence: TGTGCCAGCAGGAGACTAGCGGGAGTGTACGAGCAGTACTTC.

V and J are TRBV2 and TRBJ2-7; tentatively, D is TRBD1 or TRBD2 (6 bases each). Germline V CDR1 and CDR2: SNHLY, FYNNEI. The CDR3 contains 12 residues. V was pared by 6 bases and J by 6 bases, with 12 bases between. CDR3 coding DNA: TGTGCCAGCAGGGAGGGGGGCGGCGAGCAGTACTTC. Translating it yields CASREGGGEQYF. Drawing the rest from reference TRBV2 and TRBJ2-7, the complete variable domain is EPEVTQTPSHQVTQMGQEVILRCVPISNHLYFYWYRQILGQKVEFLVSFYNNEISEKSEIFDDQFSVERPDGSNFTLKIRSTKLEDSAMYFCASREGGGEQYFGPGTRLTVT.